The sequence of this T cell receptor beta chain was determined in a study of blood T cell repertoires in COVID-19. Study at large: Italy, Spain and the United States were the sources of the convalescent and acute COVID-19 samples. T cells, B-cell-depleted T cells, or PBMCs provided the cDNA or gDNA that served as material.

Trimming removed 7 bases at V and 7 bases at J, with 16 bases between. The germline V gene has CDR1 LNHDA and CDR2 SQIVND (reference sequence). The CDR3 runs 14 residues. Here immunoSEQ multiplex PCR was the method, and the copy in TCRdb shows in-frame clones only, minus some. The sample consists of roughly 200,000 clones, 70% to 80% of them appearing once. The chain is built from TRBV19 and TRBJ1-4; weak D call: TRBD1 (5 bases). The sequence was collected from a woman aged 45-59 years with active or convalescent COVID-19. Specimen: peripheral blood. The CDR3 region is CASTIGHGIEKLFF. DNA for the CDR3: TGTGCCAGTACCATAGGACACGGCATTGAAAAACTGTTTTTT.